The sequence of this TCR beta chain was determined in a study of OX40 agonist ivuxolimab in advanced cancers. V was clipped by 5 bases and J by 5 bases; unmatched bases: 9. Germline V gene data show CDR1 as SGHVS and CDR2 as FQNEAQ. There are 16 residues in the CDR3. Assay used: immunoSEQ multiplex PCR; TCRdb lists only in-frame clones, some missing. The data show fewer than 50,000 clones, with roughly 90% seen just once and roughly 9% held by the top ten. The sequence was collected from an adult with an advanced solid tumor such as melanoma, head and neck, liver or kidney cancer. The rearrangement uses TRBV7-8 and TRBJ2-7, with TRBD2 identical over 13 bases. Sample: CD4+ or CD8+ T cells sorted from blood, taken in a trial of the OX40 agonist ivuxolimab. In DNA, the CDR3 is TGTGCCAGCAGCACTACTAGCGGGAGGGCCGAAAACGAGCAGTACTTC. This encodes CASSTTSGRAENEQYF.